These 3 T cell receptor beta chains were sequenced from one sample in a study of control samples from healthy donors and cancer patients. The data were produced by immunoSEQ multiplex PCR, yet TCRdb's version contains in-frame clones alone and is incomplete. The data show 95,000 to 150,000 clones, with 85% to 90% seen just once and about 12% held by the top ten. Sequencing input: blood. The receptors here all came from a man aged 25-45 years in good health.

J is TRBJ2-6 and V is TRBV5-4, with D unresolved. Germline-derived CDR1 and CDR2 are SGHNT and YYREEE (reference sequence). The germline V and J ends were trimmed by 3 bases and 5 bases, with 12 bases remaining between them. This CDR3 spans 15 amino acids. This chain's CDR3 is CASSSSGTWANVLTF. DNA of the CDR3: TGTGCCAGCAGCTCCTCAGGAACCTGGGCCAACGTCCTGACTTTC. The full variable domain, its missing parts supplied by reference TRBV5-4 and TRBJ2-6, is ETGVTQSPTHLIKTRGQQVTLRCSSQSGHNTVSWYQQALGQGPQFIFQYYREEENGRGNFPPRFSGLQFPNYSSELNVNALELDDSALYLCASSSSGTWANVLTFGAGSRLTVL.

The chain carries TRBV6-5 and TRBJ1-2; 8 bases match TRBD1. V dropped 2 bases and J dropped 5; count of bases not matched to a gene: 7. From germline, CDR1 is MNHEY and CDR2 SVGAGI. The CDR3 extends over 15 amino acids. The CDR3 nucleotides read TGTGCCAGCAGTTACGGGGCCAGGGGGCTATATGGCTACACCTTC. It codes for CASSYGARGLYGYTF.

The chain links TRBV4-1 to TRBJ1-2, with a weak D call TRBD1 (6 bases). V was shortened by 2 bases and J by 0 bases, with 10 bases between the two germline ends. CDR1 and CDR2 from the germline V gene are MGHRA and YSYEKL. This CDR3 contains 15 residues. The CDR3 reads CASSQPGTSNYGYTF. The CDR3 bases are TGCGCCAGCAGCCAACCCGGGACATCTAACTATGGCTACACCTTC.